The source of this T cell receptor (beta chain) is a study of CD8+CD57+ T cells in acquired aplastic anemia. Investigators profiled TCR beta VDJ and CDR3 from genomic DNA template. TCRdb independently ran MiXCR on the reads; one entry per CDR3 protein. The data contain about 210,000 distinct CDR3 sequences, 61% of them seen just once; the ten biggest clones take up around 28%. The germline gives CDR1 SEHNR, CDR2 FQNEAQ (reference sequence). The trim removed 5 bases at V and 4 bases at J, leaving 13 bases unmatched. This CDR3 has 16 amino acids. Study-wide results and caveats: The study found no significant CD8+ Simpson's diversity difference between patients and controls.

In its sample, this clonotype was seen many times. The target antigen is unknown. The TCR was taken from a human donor in good health. The chain joins TRBV7-9 to TRBJ1-2, with 7 bases that match TRBD1. The sample was sorted CD4+, CD8+, or CD8+CD57+ T cells (not recorded which) from PBMCs. CDR3 in amino acids: CASSPRGQSGSYGYTF. In DNA form, the CDR3 reads TGTGCCAGCAGCCCGAGGGGACAGTCTGGCTCCTATGGCTACACCTTC.